This TCR beta chain was sequenced for a study of cytomegalovirus exposure and HLA in healthy donors. Profiled with immunoSEQ multiplex PCR; TCRdb holds only in-frame clones, not every one. Among around 69,000 clones listed, 95% to 96% were seen once. Regarding this clone: Its specificity is not known.

The CDR3 has 13 residues. Germline CDR1 and CDR2: KGHSH and LQKENI. V was trimmed by 2 bases and J by 0 bases, leaving 5 bases between them. General study results and limits: Researchers counted about 150 TCR beta chains as cytomegalovirus-associated. Reported performance of the classifier showed diagnosis of cytomegalovirus status with high specificity and sensitivity.

This sequence joins TRBV18 and TRBJ2-7, with D unresolved. This receptor was obtained from a woman aged 18 to 35 in good health and CMV-seropositive. The sample was PBMCs. CDR3 in amino acids: CASSPGGSYEQYF. The DNA for the CDR3 is TGTGCCAGCTCACCAGGCGGCTCCTACGAGCAGTACTTC.